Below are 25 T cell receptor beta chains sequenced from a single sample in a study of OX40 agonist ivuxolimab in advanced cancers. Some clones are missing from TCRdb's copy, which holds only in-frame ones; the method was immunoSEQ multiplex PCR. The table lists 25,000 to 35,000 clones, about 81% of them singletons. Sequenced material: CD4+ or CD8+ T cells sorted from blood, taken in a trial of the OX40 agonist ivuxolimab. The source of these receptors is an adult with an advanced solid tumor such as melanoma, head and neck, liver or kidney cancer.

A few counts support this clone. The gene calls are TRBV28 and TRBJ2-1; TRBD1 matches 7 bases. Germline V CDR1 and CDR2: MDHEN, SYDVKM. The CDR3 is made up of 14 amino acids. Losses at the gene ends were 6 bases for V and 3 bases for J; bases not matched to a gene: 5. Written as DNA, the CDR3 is TGTGCCAGCAGGCTGACAGGGTTCTACAATGAGCAGTTCTTC. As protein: CASRLTGFYNEQFF.

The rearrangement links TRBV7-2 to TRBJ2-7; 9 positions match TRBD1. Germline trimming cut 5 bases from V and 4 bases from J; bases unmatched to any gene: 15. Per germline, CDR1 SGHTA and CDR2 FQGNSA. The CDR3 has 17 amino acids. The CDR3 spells CASSPWMGTGQSYEQYF. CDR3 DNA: TGTGCCAGCAGCCCCTGGATGGGGACAGGGCAATCGTACGAGCAGTACTTC. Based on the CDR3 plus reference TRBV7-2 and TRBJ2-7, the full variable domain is GAGVSQSPSNKVTEKGKDVELRCDPISGHTALYWYRQSLGQGLEFLIYFQGNSAPDKSGLPSDRFSAERTGGSVSTLTIQRTQQEDSAVYLCASSPWMGTGQSYEQYFGPGTRLTVT.

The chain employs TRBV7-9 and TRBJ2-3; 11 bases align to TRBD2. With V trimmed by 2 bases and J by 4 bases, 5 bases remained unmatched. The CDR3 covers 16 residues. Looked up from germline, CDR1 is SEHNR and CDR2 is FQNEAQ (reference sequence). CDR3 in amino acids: CASSLFSGGAADTQYF. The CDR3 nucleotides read TGTGCCAGCAGCTTATTTAGCGGGGGGGCGGCAGATACGCAGTATTTT.

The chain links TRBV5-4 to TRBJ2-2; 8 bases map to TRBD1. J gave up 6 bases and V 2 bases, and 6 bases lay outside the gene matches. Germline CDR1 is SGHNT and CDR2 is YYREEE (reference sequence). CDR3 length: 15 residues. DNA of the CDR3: TGTGCCAGCAGCTTTGGACAGGGCGGAGCCGGGGAGCTGTTTTTT. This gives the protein CASSFGQGGAGELFF.

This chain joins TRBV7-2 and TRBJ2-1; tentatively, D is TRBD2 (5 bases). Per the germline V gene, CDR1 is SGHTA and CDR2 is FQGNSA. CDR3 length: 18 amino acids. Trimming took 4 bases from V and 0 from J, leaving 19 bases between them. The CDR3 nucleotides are TGTGCCAGCAGCTCCTTTGGACGGACTCTAAGCTCCTACAATGAGCAGTTCTTC. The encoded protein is CASSSFGRTLSSYNEQFF.

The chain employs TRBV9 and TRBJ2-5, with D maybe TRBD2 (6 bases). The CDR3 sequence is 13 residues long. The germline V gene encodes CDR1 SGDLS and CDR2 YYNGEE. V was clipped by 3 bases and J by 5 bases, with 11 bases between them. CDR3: CASSDGRGETQYF. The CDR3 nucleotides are TGTGCCAGCAGCGACGGGAGAGGTGAGACCCAGTACTTC.

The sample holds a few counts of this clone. In DNA form, the CDR3 reads TGTGCCAGCCGAGGACAGGGTAACCAGCCCCAGCATTTT. Encoded protein: CASRGQGNQPQHF. V and J are TRBV6-5 and TRBJ1-5; 8 nucleotides agree with TRBD1. CDR1 is MNHEY, CDR2 SVGAGI, per germline. This CDR3 region has 13 residues. J lost 7 bases, V lost 8 bases, and 7 bases had no gene match.

The CDR3 region is CASTLGTGGNEQYF. DNA of the CDR3: TGTGCCAGCACCCTAGGGACAGGGGGAAACGAGCAGTACTTC. V usage is TRBV2 and J usage is TRBJ2-7, with 11 positions matching TRBD1. Germline CDR1 is SNHLY and CDR2 is FYNNEI. The CDR3 covers 14 residues. Trimming cost V 7 bases and J 5 bases; bases outside gene matches: 7.

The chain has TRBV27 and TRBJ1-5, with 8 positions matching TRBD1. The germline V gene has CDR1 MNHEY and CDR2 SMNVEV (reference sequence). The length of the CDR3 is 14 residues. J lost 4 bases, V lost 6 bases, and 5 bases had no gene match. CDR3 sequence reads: CASSSDRGNQPQHF. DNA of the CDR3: TGTGCCAGCAGCAGCGACAGGGGTAATCAGCCCCAGCATTTT.

The CDR3 sequence: CASSRDRSGTGELFF. The CDR3 nucleotides are TGCGCCAGCAGCCGCGACAGGTCGGGCACCGGGGAGCTGTTTTTT. This chain links TRBV5-1 with TRBJ2-2, with a weak D call TRBD1 (6 bases). The germline V gene encodes CDR1 SGHRS and CDR2 YFSETQ. With 4 bases removed from V and 4 bases from J, the gap between germline ends came to 14 bases. CDR3 length equals 15 residues.

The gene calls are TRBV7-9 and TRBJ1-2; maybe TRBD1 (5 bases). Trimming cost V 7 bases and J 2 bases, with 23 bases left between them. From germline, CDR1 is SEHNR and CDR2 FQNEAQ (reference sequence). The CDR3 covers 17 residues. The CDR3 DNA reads TGTGCCAGCATCCTGGGCCCTGGACAAGCCACCAACTATGGCTACACCTTC. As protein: CASILGPGQATNYGYTF.

The chain's CDR3 is CASSSLGNEQFF. DNA for the CDR3: TGTGCCAGCAGCTCTCTGGGCAATGAGCAGTTCTTC. The chain couples TRBV11-2 to TRBJ2-1; D unclear. There are 12 residues in the CDR3. Trimming stripped 4 bases from V and 6 bases from J, with 7 bases between. Germline V gene data show CDR1 as SGHAT and CDR2 as FQNNGV.

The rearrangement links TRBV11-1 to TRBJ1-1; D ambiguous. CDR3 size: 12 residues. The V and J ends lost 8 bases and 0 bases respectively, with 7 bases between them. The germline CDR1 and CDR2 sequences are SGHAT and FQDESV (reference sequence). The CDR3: CASDDLNTEAFF. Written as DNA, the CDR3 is TGTGCCAGCGACGACCTGAACACTGAAGCTTTCTTT.

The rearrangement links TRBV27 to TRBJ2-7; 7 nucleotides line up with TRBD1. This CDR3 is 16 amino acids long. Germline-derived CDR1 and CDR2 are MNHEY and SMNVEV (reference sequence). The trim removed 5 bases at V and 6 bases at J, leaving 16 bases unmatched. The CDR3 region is CASSIIDRVGNGEQYF. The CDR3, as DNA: TGTGCCAGCAGTATTATCGACAGGGTCGGGAATGGCGAGCAGTACTTC.

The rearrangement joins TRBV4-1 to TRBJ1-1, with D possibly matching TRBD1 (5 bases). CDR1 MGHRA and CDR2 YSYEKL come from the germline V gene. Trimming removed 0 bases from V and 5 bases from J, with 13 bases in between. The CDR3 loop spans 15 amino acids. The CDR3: CASSQDEGRWTEAFF. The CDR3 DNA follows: TGCGCCAGCAGCCAAGATGAGGGGCGGTGGACTGAAGCTTTCTTT.

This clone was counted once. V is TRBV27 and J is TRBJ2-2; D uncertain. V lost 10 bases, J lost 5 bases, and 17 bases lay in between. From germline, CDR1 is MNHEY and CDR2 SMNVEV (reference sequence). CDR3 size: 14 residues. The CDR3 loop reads CATTSGSGTGELFF. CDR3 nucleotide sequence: TGTGCCACCACCTCCGGGTCTGGGACCGGGGAGCTGTTTTTT.

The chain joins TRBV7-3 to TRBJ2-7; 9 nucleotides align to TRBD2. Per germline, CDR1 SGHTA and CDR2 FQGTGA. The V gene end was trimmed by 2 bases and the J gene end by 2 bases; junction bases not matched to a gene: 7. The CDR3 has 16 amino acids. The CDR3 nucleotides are TGTGCCAGCAGCTTAGACGGCGCGGGAGGGGCCTACGAGCAGTACTTC. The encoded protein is CASSLDGAGGAYEQYF.

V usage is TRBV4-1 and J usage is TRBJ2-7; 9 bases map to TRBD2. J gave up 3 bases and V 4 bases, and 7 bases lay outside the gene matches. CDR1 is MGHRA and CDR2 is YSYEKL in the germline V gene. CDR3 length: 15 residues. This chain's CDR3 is CASSPSGRGGYEQYF. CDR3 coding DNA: TGCGCCAGCAGCCCCTCCGGGCGGGGGGGCTACGAGCAGTACTTC.

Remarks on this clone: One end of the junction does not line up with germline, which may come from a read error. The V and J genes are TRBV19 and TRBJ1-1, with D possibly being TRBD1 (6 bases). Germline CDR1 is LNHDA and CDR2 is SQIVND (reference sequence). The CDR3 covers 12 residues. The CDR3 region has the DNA TGTGCCAGTAGGATAGGGGGTTCTGAAGCTTTCTTT. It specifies CASRIGGSEAFF.

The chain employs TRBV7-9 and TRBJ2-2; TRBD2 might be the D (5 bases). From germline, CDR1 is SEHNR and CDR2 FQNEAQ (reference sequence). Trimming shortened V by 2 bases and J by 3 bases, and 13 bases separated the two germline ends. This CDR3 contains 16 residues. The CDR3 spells CASSLISRTDTGELFF. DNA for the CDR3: TGTGCCAGCAGCTTAATTTCCAGGACTGACACCGGGGAGCTGTTTTTT.

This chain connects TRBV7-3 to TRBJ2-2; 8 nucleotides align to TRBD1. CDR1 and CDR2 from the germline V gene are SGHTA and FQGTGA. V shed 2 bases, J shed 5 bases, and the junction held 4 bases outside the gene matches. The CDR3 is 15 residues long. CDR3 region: CASSLSQGATGELFF. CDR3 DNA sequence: TGTGCCAGCAGCTTATCGCAGGGGGCGACCGGGGAGCTGTTTTTT.

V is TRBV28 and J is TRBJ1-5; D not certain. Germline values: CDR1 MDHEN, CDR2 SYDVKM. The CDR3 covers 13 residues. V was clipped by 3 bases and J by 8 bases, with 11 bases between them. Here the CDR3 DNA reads TGTGCCAGCAGTTTGGTTCTTGGTGAGCCCCAGCATTTT. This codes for CASSLVLGEPQHF.

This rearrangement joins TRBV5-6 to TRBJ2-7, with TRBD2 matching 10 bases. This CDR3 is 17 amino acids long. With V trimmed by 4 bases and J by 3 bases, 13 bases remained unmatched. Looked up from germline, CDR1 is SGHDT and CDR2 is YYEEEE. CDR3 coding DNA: TGTGCCAGCAGCACCCGCCCTGGACTAGCGGTTATCTACGAGCAGTACTTC. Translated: CASSTRPGLAVIYEQYF. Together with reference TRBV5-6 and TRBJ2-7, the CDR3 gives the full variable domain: DAGVTQSPTHLIKTRGQQVTLRCSPKSGHDTVSWYQQALGQGPQFIFQYYEEEERQRGNFPDRFSGHQFPNYSSELNVNALLLGDSALYLCASSTRPGLAVIYEQYFGPGTRLTVT.

The CDR3 region has the DNA TGCGCCAGCAGCCAAGAGGGGGGGACTAATGAAAAACTGTTTTTT. Translating it yields CASSQEGGTNEKLFF. The J gene is TRBJ1-4, the V gene TRBV4-3; perhaps TRBD1 as D (5 bases). Germline-derived CDR1 and CDR2 are LGHNA and YSLEER. Trimming removed 0 bases at V and 2 bases at J, with 7 bases between. The CDR3 covers 15 residues.

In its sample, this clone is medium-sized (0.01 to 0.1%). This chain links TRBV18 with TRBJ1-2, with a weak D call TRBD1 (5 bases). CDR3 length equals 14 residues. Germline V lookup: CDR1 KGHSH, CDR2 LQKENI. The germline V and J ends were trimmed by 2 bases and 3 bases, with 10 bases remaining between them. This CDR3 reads CASSPTGTDYGYTF. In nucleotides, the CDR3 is TGTGCCAGCTCACCAACCGGGACGGACTATGGCTACACCTTC.